This T cell receptor beta chain came from a study of graft-versus-host responses after intestinal transplantation. Across the whole study: Multivisceral, liver-intestinal, or isolated intestinal grafts went to recipients.

The protocol was immunoSEQ multiplex PCR, while the TCRdb copy is restricted to in-frame clones and leaves out a portion. This sample has tens of thousands of clones, with approximately 91% found just once. Study observations and caveats: Early after transplant, HvG declines were associated with peak levels of circulating GvH clones. Individuals who had graft-donor T cell macrochimerism had allografts that showed high graft-versus-host to host-versus-graft clonal ratios.

The V end lost 3 bases, the J end lost 0 bases, and 4 bases lay between the germline ends. Germline V gene data show CDR1 as SSHAT and CDR2 as FNYEAQ (reference sequence). This CDR3 is built from 13 residues. A remark on this clone: No antigen is known for it.

The V and J genes are TRBV7-7 and TRBJ2-3; D is ambiguous. The receptor was derived from a human donor who was the organ donor for an intestinal transplant. Sequencing used unstimulated CD4+ T cells sorted from spleen or lymph node cells, obtained before transplant. The CDR3 DNA reads as TGTGCCAGCAGCTTGGCTAGCACAGATACGCAGTATTTT. Amino acid sequence: CASSLASTDTQYF.